Described below is a single T cell receptor beta chain sequence and its context. Its antigen is still unknown. The data were taken from a study of vaccination and CD4 T cells after COVID-19. The study, taken as a whole, reports: The median proportion of reactive clones detected only post-vaccination in convalescent patients was 85% to 90%.

Sequence data for DNA of cultured CD4+ T cells were generated by the Oncomine TCR Beta short-read assay. Genomic DNA was isolated from cultured CD4+ T cells. TCRdb re-called the PCR reads through MiXCR, storing one row per CDR3 protein. The top ten hold 9.2% of the sample, which has more than 10,000 distinct CDR3 sequences, roughly two fifths seen once. Treatment described: roughly ten-day PBMC culture with coronavirus spike peptide pools or control peptides (ViraFEST assay). A few million PBMCs per well were cultured with about 10 IU/ml IL-2 and 8.5 to 10 ug/ml peptide pools. Sample: CD4+ T cells from blood, cultured in vitro, taken after SARS-CoV-2 vaccination. The TCR comes from a human donor who had recovered from COVID-19.

The CDR3 DNA reads as TGTGCCAGCAGTTTTAGCGGGCGCCAAGAGACCCAGTACTTC. It is translated as CASSFSGRQETQYF. This rearrangement joins TRBV12-3 or TRBV12-4 to TRBJ2-5; TRBD2 aligns across 7 bases. This CDR3 has 14 residues. Trimming cost V 3 bases and J 1 base; bases outside gene matches: 2.